The subject of this entry is one TCR beta chain. This clonotype was seen ten or more times. The antigen it binds to is not known. The input lacks base qualities; no much larger clone sits a single base away. The sample's treatment or condition label, in plain terms: in vitro stimulation with specific CMV peptide epitopes to enrich CMV-specific T cells. The data derive from a study of T cell repertoires in cytomegalovirus infection (dated by TCRdb to about 2019). Turning to the overall study: Alongside well-studied HLA-B-restricted epitopes, the peptide stimulations were aimed at recently identified HLA-C-restricted CMV epitopes, whose presentation resists viral immunomodulation. Donor HLA type was relevant to the analysis, as public TCR beta signatures indicated carriage of CMV infection together with the matching HLA type.

Sequencer: Illumina HiSeq 1500. The raw public data were reprocessed by TCRdb itself: fastp quality trimming at Q25, MiXCR clonotype calling, in-frame beta chains only. Rows matching on CDR3 protein sequence are summarized as one entry with the most common DNA and genes. This sample has some 320,000 distinct CDR3 sequences in its table, and about 27% of those were observed once. The ten most abundant clones make up 20% of the sample. On the study overall, not on this receptor specifically: In both this cohort and an independent cohort of 350 to 400 donors, the cumulative frequency of public TCR beta family members distinguished carriers of CMV infection plus the relevant HLA type. The ex vivo response was dominated by HLA-C-restricted CMV-specific TCR beta clonotypes, which also provided the single most frequent clonotype in two of eight donors.

According to the germline V gene, CDR1 reads SGHTA and CDR2 reads FQGNSA. From its cysteine to its phenylalanine, the CDR3 spans 12 amino acids. Kept here is only the CDR3 DNA, which spans 36 bases and is read in frame from base 1. Trimming takes 7 bases from V and 11 bases from J, and the germline ends sit 17 bases apart. The sequence joins TRBV7-2 to TRBJ1-1; the D region possibly corresponds to TRBD1 (6 bases align). The clonotype comes from a human donor in good health (CMV status not recorded). Some clones in this sample may be carry-over from other donors' samples. Source: cultured PBMCs, taken from culture after CMV antigen stimulation. The DNA reads TGTGCCAGCACCCCCACCGCAGGGGTGGCTTTCTTT. It codes for CASTPTAGVAFF.